This T cell receptor beta chain emerged from a study of T cells in localized non-small cell lung cancer. Findings and limits, study-wide: Owing to sequencing of a solitary tumor region, heterogeneity cannot be discounted. Density of T cells in blood, when higher, went with longer overall survival.

The CDR3 is made up of 13 amino acids. The V gene's germline CDR1 is MRHNA and CDR2 SNTAGT. Trimming shortened V by 8 bases and J by 10 bases, and 18 bases separated the two germline ends. Comments on this clone: What it binds is not known.

TCRdb's copy holds only in-frame clones and misses some; the assay was immunoSEQ multiplex PCR. The sample has roughly 67,000 clones, about four fifths seen once. The sequence was obtained from a female donor of 60 years or more with stage I lung adenocarcinoma. This sample comprised peripheral blood, obtained before any cancer treatment. This chain links TRBV6-4 with TRBJ2-1; no clear D. DNA for the CDR3: TGTGCCAGCGAGCGCCAATCCATTATAGAGCAGTTCTTC. Translation: CASERQSIIEQFF.